The following is a T cell receptor (beta chain) sequence with its context. The antigen this receptor binds is unknown. Qualities for individual bases were not recorded, and no much larger clone is one base off. CDR1 SGDLS and CDR2 YYNGEE are derived from the germline V gene. At the junction V is shortened by 2 bases and J by 0 bases, with 12 bases in between. The CDR3 covers 16 residues, taking in both the cysteine and the phenylalanine. Only CDR3 DNA is held: 48 bases, read in frame from base 1. Collaborating institutions collected whole blood in K2EDTA tubes following their own protocols. Collaborator samples were shipped for TCRbeta analysis as frozen whole blood, isolated PBMCs, or DNA extracted from either sample type. The data derive from a study of blood T cell repertoires in COVID-19 (dated by TCRdb to 2018 to 2020). About the full investigation: Samples from collaborators originated in the United States, Italy and Spain and spanned both the acute and convalescent phases of COVID-19. The prospective study material was composed of cDNA or gDNA derived from T cells, B-cell-depleted T cells, or PBMCs. The dataset comprised deeply sampled blood TCRbeta repertoires from subjects exposed to, actively infected with, or recovered from COVID-19. The repertoires were made available in a free public database intended to serve as a resource for research on the immune response to SARS-CoV-2. The samples were drawn from two sources: the first 160 participants of the ongoing ImmuneRACE study, and 1,200 or so subjects contributed by 6 global collaborators. Nearly every sample came with metadata listing a de-identified subject ID, COVID-19 status, age in years and sex. Where available, HLA class I and class II types were obtained from metadata supplied by the sample provider rather than from assay-based typing.

Summary of the overall study and its limitations: Clinical and demographic metadata were provided uncurated, with the amount varying by source and participant.

The immunoSEQ Assay, a bias-controlled multiplex PCR, was used to amplify TCRbeta CDR3 regions from genomic DNA. The paper's data handling went like this. Within the assay, amplification of reference gene primers was used to estimate how many nucleated cells each sample contained. To quantify the absolute abundance of each unique TCRbeta CDR3 rearrangement, sequence reads were collapsed and filtered. For each sample, productive Simpson clonality was calculated by taking the square root of Simpson's diversity index across productive rearrangements. TCRdb took this table from immuneACCESS and kept in-frame rearrangements with V and J called. Such tables lack part of the clones; where checked against another copy, unresolved V genes explain under half of the gap, and the rest is unexplained. That table furnishes V, J and clone size, whereas the DNA furnished D and trimming. The sample contains over 300,000 clones, 90% of them found a single time. The ten largest clones represent 6.5% of the sample.

Sequenced: peripheral blood. Recombination connected TRBV9 to TRBJ2-1; the D region possibly corresponds to TRBD2 (7 bases align). This TCR was sampled from a man in his late teens or twenties with active or convalescent COVID-19. The DNA is as follows: TGTGCCAGCAGCGTTGAGGGGGGGCCCTCCTACAATGAGCAGTTCTTC. Its amino acids are CASSVEGGPSYNEQFF.